This TCR beta chain appears in the sequencing data of a study of Ad26.COV2.S vaccination and SARS-CoV-2 variants. Profiling relied on immunoSEQ multiplex PCR, and the TCRdb table lists in-frame clones only, not all of them. The repertoire holds about 370,000 clones, with 75% to 90% as singletons. The treatment denotes: approximately 18 received Ad26.COV2.S at low or high dose, single or two shots; about 5 received placebo; per-sample allocation not given. Sampling occurred on day 63 after the first vaccine or placebo injection. The material was peripheral blood, obtained in a trial of Ad26.COV2.S vaccine versus placebo. The TCR originated in a person aged 18-60 years who received the Ad26.COV2.S COVID-19 vaccine or a placebo.

The CDR3 bases are TGTGCCATCAGCGGGACAGTCACTGAAGCTTTCTTT. This encodes CAISGTVTEAFF. This chain connects TRBV10-3 to TRBJ1-1; 7 bases are shared with TRBD1. Germline CDR1 and CDR2: ENHRY and SYGVKD. V lost 6 bases to trimming and J lost 4 bases; unmatched junction nucleotides: 2. This CDR3 has 12 amino acids.